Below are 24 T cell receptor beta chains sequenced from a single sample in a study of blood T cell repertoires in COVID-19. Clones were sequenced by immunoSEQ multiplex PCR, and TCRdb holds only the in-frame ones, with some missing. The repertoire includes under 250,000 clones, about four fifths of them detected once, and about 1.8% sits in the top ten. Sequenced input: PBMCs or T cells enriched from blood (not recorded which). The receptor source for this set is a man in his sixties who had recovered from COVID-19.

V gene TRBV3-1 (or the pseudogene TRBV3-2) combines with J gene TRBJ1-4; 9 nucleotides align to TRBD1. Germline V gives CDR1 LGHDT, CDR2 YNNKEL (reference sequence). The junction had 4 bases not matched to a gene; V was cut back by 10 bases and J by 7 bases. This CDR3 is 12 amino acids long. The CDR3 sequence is CATGTGIEKLFF. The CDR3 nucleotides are TGTGCCACCGGGACAGGGATTGAAAAACTGTTTTTT.

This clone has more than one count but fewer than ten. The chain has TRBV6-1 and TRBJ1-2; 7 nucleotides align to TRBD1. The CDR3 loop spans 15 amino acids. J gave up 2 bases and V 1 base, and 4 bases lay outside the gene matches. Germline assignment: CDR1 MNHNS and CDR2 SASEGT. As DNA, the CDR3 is TGTGCCAGCAGTGAAGTGAGGGACAGAAACTATGGCTACACCTTC. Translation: CASSEVRDRNYGYTF.

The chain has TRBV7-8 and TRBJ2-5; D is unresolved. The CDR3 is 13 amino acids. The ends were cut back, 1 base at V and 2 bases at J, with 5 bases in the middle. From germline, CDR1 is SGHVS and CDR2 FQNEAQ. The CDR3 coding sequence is TGTGCCAGCAGCTTAGGAGTTCAAGAGACCCAGTACTTC. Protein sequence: CASSLGVQETQYF.

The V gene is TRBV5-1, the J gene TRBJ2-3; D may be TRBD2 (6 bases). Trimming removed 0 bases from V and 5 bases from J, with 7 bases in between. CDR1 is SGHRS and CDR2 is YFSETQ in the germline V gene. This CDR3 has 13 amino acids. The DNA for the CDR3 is TGCGCCAGCAGCTTGGGCGGGGAAGATACGCAGTATTTT. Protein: CASSLGGEDTQYF.

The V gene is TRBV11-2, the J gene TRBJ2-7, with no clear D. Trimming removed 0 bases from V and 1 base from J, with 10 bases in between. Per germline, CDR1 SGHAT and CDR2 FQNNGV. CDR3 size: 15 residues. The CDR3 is CASSLDTERSYEQYF. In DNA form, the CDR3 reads TGTGCCAGCAGCTTAGATACGGAGAGATCCTACGAGCAGTACTTC.

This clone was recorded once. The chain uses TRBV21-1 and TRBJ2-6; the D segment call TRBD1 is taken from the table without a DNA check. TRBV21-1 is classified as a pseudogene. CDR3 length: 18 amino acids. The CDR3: CASSKGRGPRDGANVLTF. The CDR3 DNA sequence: TGTGCCAGCAGCAAGGGTAGGGGGCCTAGGGATGGGGCCAACGTCCTGACTTTC.

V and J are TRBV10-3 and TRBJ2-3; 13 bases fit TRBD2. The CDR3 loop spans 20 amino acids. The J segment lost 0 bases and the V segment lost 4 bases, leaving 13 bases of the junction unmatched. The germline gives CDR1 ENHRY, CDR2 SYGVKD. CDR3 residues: CAISGQWGLAGFSSTDTQYF. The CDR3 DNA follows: TGTGCCATCAGTGGACAATGGGGACTAGCGGGGTTTTCTAGCACAGATACGCAGTATTTT.

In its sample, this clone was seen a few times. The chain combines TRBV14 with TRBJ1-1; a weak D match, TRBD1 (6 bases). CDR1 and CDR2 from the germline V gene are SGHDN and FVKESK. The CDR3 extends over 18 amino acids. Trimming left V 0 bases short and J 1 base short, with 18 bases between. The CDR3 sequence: CASSQDIVGARKNTEAFF. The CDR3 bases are TGTGCCAGCAGCCAAGATATTGTGGGGGCGAGAAAGAACACTGAAGCTTTCTTT.

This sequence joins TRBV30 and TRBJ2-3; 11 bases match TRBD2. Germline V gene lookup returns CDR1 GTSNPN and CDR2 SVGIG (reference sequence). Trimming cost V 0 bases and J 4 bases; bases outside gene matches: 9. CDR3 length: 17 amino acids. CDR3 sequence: CAWSVALTSGEADTQYF. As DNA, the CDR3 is TGTGCCTGGAGTGTAGCCCTGACTAGCGGGGAGGCAGATACGCAGTATTTT.

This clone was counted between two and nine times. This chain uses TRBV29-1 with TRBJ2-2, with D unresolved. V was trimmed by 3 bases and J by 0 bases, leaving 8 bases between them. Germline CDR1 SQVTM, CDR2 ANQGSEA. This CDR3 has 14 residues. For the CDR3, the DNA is TGCAGCGTTGAGGGCACAACGAACACCGGGGAGCTGTTTTTT. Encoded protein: CSVEGTTNTGELFF.

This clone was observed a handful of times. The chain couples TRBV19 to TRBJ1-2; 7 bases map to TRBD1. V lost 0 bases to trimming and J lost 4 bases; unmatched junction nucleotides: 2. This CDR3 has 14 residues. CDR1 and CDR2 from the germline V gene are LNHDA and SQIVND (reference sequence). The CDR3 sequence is CASSIDTGVYGYTF. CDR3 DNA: TGTGCCAGTAGTATAGACACAGGGGTCTATGGCTACACCTTC.

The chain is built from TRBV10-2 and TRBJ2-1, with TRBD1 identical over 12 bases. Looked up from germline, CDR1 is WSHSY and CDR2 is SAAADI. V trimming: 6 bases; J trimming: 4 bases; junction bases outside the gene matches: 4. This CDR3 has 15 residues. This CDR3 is CASRPGQGAYNEQFF. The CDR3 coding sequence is TGCGCCAGCAGGCCGGGACAGGGGGCTTACAATGAGCAGTTCTTC.

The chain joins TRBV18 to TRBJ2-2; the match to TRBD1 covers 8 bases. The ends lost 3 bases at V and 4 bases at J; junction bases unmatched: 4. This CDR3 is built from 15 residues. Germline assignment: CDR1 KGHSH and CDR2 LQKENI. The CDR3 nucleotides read TGTGCCAGCTCACCGACAGGGGTCCTCACCGGGGAGCTGTTTTTT. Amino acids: CASSPTGVLTGELFF.

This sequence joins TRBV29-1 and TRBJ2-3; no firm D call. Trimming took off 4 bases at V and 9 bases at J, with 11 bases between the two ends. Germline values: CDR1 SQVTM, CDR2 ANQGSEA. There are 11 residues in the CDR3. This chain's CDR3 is CSVALDYTQYF. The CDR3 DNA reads TGCAGCGTTGCGTTAGATTACACGCAGTATTTT.

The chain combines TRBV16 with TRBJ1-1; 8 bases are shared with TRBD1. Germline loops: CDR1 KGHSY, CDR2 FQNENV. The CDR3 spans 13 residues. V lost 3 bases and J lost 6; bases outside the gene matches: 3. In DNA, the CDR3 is TGTGCCAGCAGCCAGACAGGGGACGCTGAAGCTTTCTTT. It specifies CASSQTGDAEAFF.

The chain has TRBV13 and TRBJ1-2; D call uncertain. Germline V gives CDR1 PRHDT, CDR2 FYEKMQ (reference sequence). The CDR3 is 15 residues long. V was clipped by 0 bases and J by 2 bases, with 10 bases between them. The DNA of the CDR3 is TGTGCCAGCAGCTTAGGAGAGGTAGTGAACTATGGCTACACCTTC. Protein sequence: CASSLGEVVNYGYTF.

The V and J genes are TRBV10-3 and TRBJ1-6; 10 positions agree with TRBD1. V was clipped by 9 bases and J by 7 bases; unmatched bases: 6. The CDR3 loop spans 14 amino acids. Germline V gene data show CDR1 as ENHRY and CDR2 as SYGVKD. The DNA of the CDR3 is TGTGCCATGGGGACAGGGGCGCCGAATTCACCCCTCCACTTT. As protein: CAMGTGAPNSPLHF.

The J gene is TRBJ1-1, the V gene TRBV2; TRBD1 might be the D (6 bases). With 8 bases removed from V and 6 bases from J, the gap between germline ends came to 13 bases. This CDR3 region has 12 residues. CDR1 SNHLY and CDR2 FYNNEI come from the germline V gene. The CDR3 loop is CASHRDIAEAFF. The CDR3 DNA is TGTGCCAGCCACAGGGATATCGCTGAAGCTTTCTTT. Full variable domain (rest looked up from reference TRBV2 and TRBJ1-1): EPEVTQTPSHQVTQMGQEVILRCVPISNHLYFYWYRQILGQKVEFLVSFYNNEISEKSEIFDDQFSVERPDGSNFTLKIRSTKLEDSAMYFCASHRDIAEAFFGQGTRLTVV.

CDR3 sequence: CASRSRDSPQDTQYF. The CDR3 region has the DNA TGTGCCAGCAGGTCCAGGGACTCGCCTCAAGATACGCAGTATTTT. This chain links TRBV2 with TRBJ2-3, with a tentative D call TRBD2 (6 bases). The CDR3 runs to 15 residues. V shed 6 bases and J shed 5 bases, with 18 bases lying between them. Germline V lookup: CDR1 SNHLY, CDR2 FYNNEI.

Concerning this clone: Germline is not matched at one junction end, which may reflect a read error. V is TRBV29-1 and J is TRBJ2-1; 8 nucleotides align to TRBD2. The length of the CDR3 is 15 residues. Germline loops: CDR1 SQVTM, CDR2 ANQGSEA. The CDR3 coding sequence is TGCAGCGTAGAAGAAGTGCTAGCGGGCTACAATGAGCAGTTCTTC. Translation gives CSVEEVLAGYNEQFF.

CDR3 sequence reads: CASSQAGTGTEAFF. In DNA form, the CDR3 reads TGTGCCAGCAGCCAAGCCGGGACTGGGACTGAAGCTTTCTTT. This sequence joins TRBV4-2 and TRBJ1-1, with D tentatively TRBD1 (5 bases). Germline-derived CDR1 and CDR2 are LGHNA and YNFKEQ. The CDR3 runs 14 residues. Trimming pared 1 base from V and 5 bases from J, leaving 11 bases between.

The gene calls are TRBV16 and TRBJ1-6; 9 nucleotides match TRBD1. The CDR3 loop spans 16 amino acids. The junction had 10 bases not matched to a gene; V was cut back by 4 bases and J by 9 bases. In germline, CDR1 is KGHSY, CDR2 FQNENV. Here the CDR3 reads CASSRDNRGQGSPLHF. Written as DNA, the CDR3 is TGTGCCAGCAGCCGAGATAACAGGGGGCAAGGTTCACCCCTCCACTTT.

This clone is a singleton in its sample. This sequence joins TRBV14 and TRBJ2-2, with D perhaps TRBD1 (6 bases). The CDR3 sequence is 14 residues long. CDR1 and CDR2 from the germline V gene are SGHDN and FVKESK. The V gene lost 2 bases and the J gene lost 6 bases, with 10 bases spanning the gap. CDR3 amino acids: CASSQHREAGELFF. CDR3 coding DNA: TGTGCCAGCAGCCAACACAGGGAAGCCGGGGAGCTGTTTTTT.

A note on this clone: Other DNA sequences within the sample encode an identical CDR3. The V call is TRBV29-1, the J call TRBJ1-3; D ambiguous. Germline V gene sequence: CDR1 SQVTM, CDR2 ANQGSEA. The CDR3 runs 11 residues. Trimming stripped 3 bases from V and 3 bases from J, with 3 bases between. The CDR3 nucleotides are TGCAGCGTTGAGAGTGGAAACACCATATATTTT. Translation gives CSVESGNTIYF.